Given below is one T cell receptor (beta chain) in context. Its binding antigen is unknown. No much larger clonotype is one base removed from it; base qualities were not supplied. From the cysteine up to the phenylalanine, the CDR3 has a length of 14 residues. Only the CDR3 part of the read is kept: 42 bases, read in frame from the first base. Per the germline V gene, ENHRY is the CDR1 and SYGVKD is the CDR2. V lost 11 bases and J lost 7 bases, and the count of bases not matched to a germline gene is 10. This sample was included in a study of T cell repertoires in cytomegalovirus infection (dated by TCRdb to about 2019). As for the study more broadly: Donor HLA type was relevant to the analysis, as public TCR beta signatures indicated carriage of CMV infection together with the matching HLA type.

General findings and caveats noted by the study authors: In both this cohort and an independent cohort of several hundred donors, the cumulative frequency of public TCR beta family members distinguished carriers of CMV infection plus the relevant HLA type. The ex vivo response was dominated by HLA-C-restricted CMV-specific TCR beta clonotypes, which also provided the single most frequent clonotype in two of eight donors.

The listed sequencing device is Illumina HiSeq 1500. The public sequencing data were trimmed at Q25 with fastp and processed into clonotypes with MiXCR by TCRdb, which kept only in-frame beta chains. A single entry per CDR3 protein holds the most common genes and DNA from its merged rows. This sample gives around 260,000 distinct CDR3 sequences in total; about a quarter of them show up just once. The ten largest clonotypes hold about 15% of the sample. This receptor was identified in a human donor in good health (CMV status not recorded). Some clones in this sample may be carry-over from other donors' samples. The chain is assembled from TRBV10-3 and TRBJ1-4; 10 middle bases align to TRBD1. The sample was PBMCs. Here is the DNA: TGTGCCTCAGAGTCAGGGACAGGGGCTGAAAAACTGTTTTTT. This gives the protein CASESGTGAEKLFF.